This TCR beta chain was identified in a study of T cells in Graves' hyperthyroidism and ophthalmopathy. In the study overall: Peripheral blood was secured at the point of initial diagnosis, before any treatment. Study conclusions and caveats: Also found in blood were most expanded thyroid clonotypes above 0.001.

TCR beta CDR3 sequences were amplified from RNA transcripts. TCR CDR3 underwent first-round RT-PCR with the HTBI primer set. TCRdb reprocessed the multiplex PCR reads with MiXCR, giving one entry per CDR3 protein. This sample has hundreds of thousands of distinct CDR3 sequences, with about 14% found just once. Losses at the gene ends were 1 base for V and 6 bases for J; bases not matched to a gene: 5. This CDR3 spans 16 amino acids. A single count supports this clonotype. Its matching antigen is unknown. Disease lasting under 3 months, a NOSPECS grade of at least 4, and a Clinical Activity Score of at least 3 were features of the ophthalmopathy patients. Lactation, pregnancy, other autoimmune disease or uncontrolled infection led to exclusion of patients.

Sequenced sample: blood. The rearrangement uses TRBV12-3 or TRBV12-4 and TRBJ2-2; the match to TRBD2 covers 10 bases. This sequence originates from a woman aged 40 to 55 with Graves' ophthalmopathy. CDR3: CASSLDGGLAAGELFF. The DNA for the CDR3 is TGTGCCAGCAGTTTAGACGGTGGACTAGCGGCCGGGGAGCTGTTTTTT.